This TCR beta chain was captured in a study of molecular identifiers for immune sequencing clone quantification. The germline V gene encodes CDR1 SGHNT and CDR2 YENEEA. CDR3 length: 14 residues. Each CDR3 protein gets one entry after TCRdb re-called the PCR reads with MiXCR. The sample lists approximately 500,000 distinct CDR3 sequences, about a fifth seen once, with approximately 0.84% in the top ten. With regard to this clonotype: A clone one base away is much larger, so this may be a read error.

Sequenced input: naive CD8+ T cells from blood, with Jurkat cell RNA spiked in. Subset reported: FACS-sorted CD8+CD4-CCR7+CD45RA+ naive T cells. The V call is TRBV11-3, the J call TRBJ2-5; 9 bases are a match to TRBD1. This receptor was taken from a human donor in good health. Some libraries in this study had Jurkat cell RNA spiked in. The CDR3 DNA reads TGTGCCAGCAGCCCAAGGACAGGGGATGAGACCCAGCACTTC. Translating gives CASSPRTGDETQHF.